Following are 5 T cell receptor beta chains from one sample sequenced in a study of T cells expressing NK-cell markers (TCRdb year 2020). The library relied on 5' RACE. The instrument was an Illumina HiSeq 2000. Through TCRdb reprocessing, the reads give one entry per CDR3 protein sequence; DNA is omitted. The table for this sample records 400,000 to 550,000 distinct CDR3 sequences. The biggest ten clones account for less than 7.5% of the sample. The sample comprised blood T cells: a sorted CD56 or NKG2C T cell subset, CD4+ or CD8+ T cells, or bulk PBMC T cells (not recorded which). The receptors originated from a woman aged 18 to 75 in good health.

The chain recombines TRBV4-3 with TRBJ1-2; TCRdb's assignment of TRBD1 cannot be checked, as there is no DNA. The CDR3 sequence is 16 residues long. Germline CDR1 reads LGHNA; CDR2 reads YSLEER. CDR3 loop: CASSQGTGADNYGYTF.

The V gene is TRBV20-1, the J gene TRBJ2-2; TCRdb names TRBD1, which stays unverified in the absence of DNA. Germline CDR1 is DFQATT and CDR2 is SNEGSKA (reference sequence). This CDR3 has 14 residues. The CDR3 loop reads CSASLTGPAGELFF.

The gene calls are TRBV29-1 and TRBJ2-5; lacking DNA, the TRBD1 call made by TCRdb goes unchecked. CDR3 length: 12 residues. Germline loops: CDR1 SQVTM, CDR2 ANQGSEA. CDR3 loop: CRMQGGQETQYF.

The chain has TRBV20-1 and TRBJ1-1; TCRdb lists TRBD1, though no DNA is available to test this call. Germline-derived CDR1 and CDR2 are DFQATT and SNEGSKA (reference sequence). The CDR3 has 13 amino acids. The CDR3: CSARDLGGTEAFF.

The rearrangement links TRBV12-3 or TRBV12-4 to TRBJ2-1; TCRdb returns TRBD1, unconfirmable since there is no DNA. The CDR3 totals 14 residues. CDR3 sequence: CASSLSGGADEQFF.